These 15 T cell receptor beta chains share one sample of origin, sequenced in a study of OX40 agonist ivuxolimab in advanced cancers. Assay used: immunoSEQ multiplex PCR; TCRdb lists only in-frame clones, some missing. The sample records about 83,000 clones, about 88% being singletons. The sample was CD4+ or CD8+ T cells sorted from blood, taken in a trial of the OX40 agonist ivuxolimab. The source is an adult with an advanced solid tumor such as melanoma, head and neck, liver or kidney cancer.

The J gene is TRBJ1-1, the V gene TRBV6-1; D is uncertain. V lost 2 bases to trimming and J lost 8 bases, with 9 bases between them. This CDR3 is built from 12 residues. Germline assignment: CDR1 MNHNS and CDR2 SASEGT. The CDR3 reads CASSESVKEAFF. The CDR3 coding sequence is TGTGCCAGCAGTGAATCCGTCAAAGAAGCTTTCTTT.

The chain links TRBV6-5 to TRBJ1-2; 11 positions agree with TRBD1. Germline CDR1 MNHEY, CDR2 SVGAGI. With 6 bases clipped from V and 6 bases from J, the junction kept 9 bases outside the gene matches. The CDR3 consists of 15 residues. DNA of the CDR3: TGTGCCAGCAGAATACACGGGACAGGGGGTAATGGCTACACCTTC. Translating it yields CASRIHGTGGNGYTF.

The V and J genes are TRBV7-8 and TRBJ2-3, with 9 nucleotides matching TRBD2. The CDR3 runs 18 residues. V dropped 4 bases and J dropped 0; count of bases not matched to a gene: 11. CDR1 is SGHVS, CDR2 FQNEAQ, per germline. DNA for the CDR3: TGTGCCAGCAGCTGGAGAACAATAGCGGGAGCTAGCACAGATACGCAGTATTTT. The encoded protein is CASSWRTIAGASTDTQYF.

V gene TRBV7-9 combines with J gene TRBJ2-5; 11 bases agree with TRBD2. Trimming removed 4 bases from V and 5 bases from J; junction bases left unmatched: 6. This CDR3 comprises 15 residues. The germline gives CDR1 SEHNR, CDR2 FQNEAQ (reference sequence). This CDR3 reads CASSSLAGAGETQYF. As DNA, the CDR3 is TGTGCCAGCAGCTCACTAGCGGGAGCGGGGGAGACCCAGTACTTC.

The chain joins TRBV6-6 to TRBJ2-3; 11 positions match TRBD1. Unmatched junction bases numbered 9, after V lost 6 bases and J lost 4 bases. The CDR3 spans 16 residues. Germline V gene lookup returns CDR1 MNHNY and CDR2 SVGAGI (reference sequence). This CDR3 reads CASRSPDRGHSDTQYF. The CDR3 DNA is TGTGCCAGCAGGTCACCGGACAGGGGGCATTCAGATACGCAGTATTTT.

The chain links TRBV21-1 to TRBJ2-3. TRBV21-1 is listed as a pseudogene. The CDR3 is made up of 16 amino acids. CDR3 DNA: TGTGCCAGCAGCAAAGCCTGTGGACCTAGCACAGATACGCAGTATTTT. Residues: CASSKACGPSTDTQYF.

The chain recombines TRBV5-4 with TRBJ2-5, with 12 bases aligning to TRBD2. CDR3 length: 15 amino acids. Trimming cost V 3 bases and J 2 bases; bases outside gene matches: 2. Germline V gene sequence: CDR1 SGHNT, CDR2 YYREEE (reference sequence). The CDR3 loop reads CASSYGLAGQETQYF. For the CDR3, the DNA is TGTGCCAGCAGCTATGGACTAGCGGGGCAAGAGACCCAGTACTTC.

This clone has only a few counts. This chain links TRBV19 with TRBJ1-5; D remains unclear. CDR3 length equals 14 residues. The germline V and J ends were trimmed by 4 bases and 0 bases, with 7 bases remaining between them. CDR1 is LNHDA and CDR2 is SQIVND in the germline V gene (reference sequence). CDR3 residues: CASSTAISNQPQHF. The CDR3 DNA follows: TGTGCCAGTAGTACCGCCATTAGCAATCAGCCCCAGCATTTT.

The V gene is TRBV2, the J gene TRBJ2-3; 8 bases agree with TRBD2. The germline CDR1 and CDR2 sequences are SNHLY and FYNNEI. Trimming cost V 4 bases and J 5 bases; bases outside gene matches: 8. The CDR3 contains 15 residues. CDR3 in amino acids: CASSVEAGGEDTQYF. CDR3 sequence (DNA): TGTGCCAGCAGTGTAGAGGCGGGAGGTGAAGATACGCAGTATTTT.

The chain recombines TRBV29-1 with TRBJ1-1; D is possibly TRBD1 (5 bases). Trimming took 7 bases from V and 6 from J, leaving 15 bases between them. The CDR3 is made up of 12 amino acids. The germline V gene has CDR1 SQVTM and CDR2 ANQGSEA. The CDR3 sequence is CSAQAGIPEAFF. Written as DNA, the CDR3 is TGCAGCGCCCAGGCAGGGATCCCTGAAGCTTTCTTT.

The chain carries TRBV7-9 and TRBJ2-1; 8 bases align to TRBD2. The trim removed 1 base at V and 7 bases at J, leaving 6 bases unmatched. The CDR3 consists of 15 residues. CDR1 SEHNR and CDR2 FQNEAQ come from the germline V gene (reference sequence). The CDR3 loop reads CASSLEAGVENEQFF. The CDR3 DNA is TGTGCCAGCAGCTTAGAAGCGGGAGTAGAAAATGAGCAGTTCTTC. Using reference TRBV7-9 and TRBJ2-1 for the parts outside the CDR3, the full variable domain is DTGVSQNPRHKITKRGQNVTFRCDPISEHNRLYWYRQTLGQGPEFLTYFQNEAQLEKSRLLSDRFSAERPKGSFSTLEIQRTEQGDSAMYLCASSLEAGVENEQFFGPGTRLTVL.

The gene calls are TRBV30 and TRBJ1-3; D may be TRBD1 (5 bases). Trimming pared 1 base from V and 3 bases from J, leaving 7 bases between. Germline-derived CDR1 and CDR2 are GTSNPN and SVGIG (reference sequence). This CDR3 is built from 13 residues. CDR3 sequence reads: CAWSEGLGNTIYF. In nucleotides, the CDR3 is TGTGCCTGGAGTGAGGGACTTGGAAACACCATATATTTT.

The chain links TRBV15 to TRBJ2-6; D remains unclear. V gave up 0 bases and J gave up 4 bases, with 4 bases separating them. The CDR3 covers 14 residues. Germline CDR1 and CDR2: LNHNV and YYDKDF (reference sequence). The CDR3 DNA follows: TGTGCCACCAGCAGAGACAGAGGGGCCAACGTCCTGACTTTC. Its protein product is CATSRDRGANVLTF.

The chain joins TRBV13 to TRBJ2-3; the D gene is possibly TRBD1 (6 bases). The length of the CDR3 is 15 residues. Per germline, CDR1 PRHDT and CDR2 FYEKMQ (reference sequence). The V and J ends lost 5 bases and 4 bases respectively, with 16 bases between them. DNA for the CDR3: TGTGCCAGCAGCCCCGGACAGTATTGGGCAGATACGCAGTATTTT. Its translation is CASSPGQYWADTQYF. Full variable domain (remainder filled in from reference TRBV13 and TRBJ2-3): AAGVIQSPRHLIKEKRETATLKCYPIPRHDTVYWYQQGPGQDPQFLISFYEKMQSDKGSIPDRFSAQQFSDYHSELNMSSLELGDSALYFCASSPGQYWADTQYFGPGTRLTVL.

The rearrangement links TRBV5-1 to TRBJ2-5; no reliable D call. Per the germline V gene, CDR1 is SGHRS and CDR2 is YFSETQ. V was pared by 4 bases and J by 1 base, with 5 bases between. The CDR3 sequence is 12 residues long. The chain's CDR3 is CASSRIQETQYF. In nucleotides, the CDR3 is TGCGCCAGCAGCCGAATCCAAGAGACCCAGTACTTC.